The clone carrying this T cell receptor (beta chain) was counted between two and nine times. The antigen remains unidentified. Losses at the gene ends were 6 bases for V and 7 bases for J; bases not matched to a gene: 11. Germline V lookup: CDR1 MNHGY, CDR2 SAAAGT. The CDR3 totals 16 residues. Assay used: immunoSEQ multiplex PCR; TCRdb lists only in-frame clones, some missing. The sample shows a few thousand clones, more than 25% of them seen only once. The sample comes from a study of T cells in localized non-small cell lung cancer. Study-level findings and limits: Sequencing was limited to one tumor region, leaving the possibility of heterogeneity open. Prolonged overall survival went with higher T cell density in the blood. Appearances in adjacent lung were noted for a median roughly 58 of the top 100 tumor clones. Adjacent uninvolved lung tissue had the highest T cell clonality, exceeding tumor.

This TCR was recovered from a woman aged 35 to 70 with stage I lung adenocarcinoma. Sequencing used lung tumor tissue, obtained before any cancer treatment. This chain connects TRBV6-8 to TRBJ1-4; 10 bases are shared with TRBD1. This CDR3 reads CASRPLGGTGVEKLFF. DNA of the CDR3: TGTGCCAGCAGACCACTCGGGGGGACAGGGGTTGAAAAACTGTTTTTT.